This paragraph reports one T cell receptor beta chain. Enrollment of patients from Seattle took place during active infection, with longitudinal follow-up. In the authors' methods: For nucleated cells, counts were estimated from reference gene primer amplification. The repertoire was sequenced with immunoSEQ multiplex PCR; TCRdb's copy has only in-frame clones and lacks some. V and J calls and clone size are copied from that table; D and trimming were computed from the DNA. The repertoire holds 200,000 to 250,000 clones, with more than 80% as singletons. This sample stems from a study of blood T cell repertoires in COVID-19. Overall study context: COVID-19 samples collected from the United States, Italy and Spain covered acute and convalescent phases. Nucleic acid was either cDNA or gDNA, and it came from T cells, B-cell-depleted T cells, or PBMCs.

V shed 4 bases and J 5 bases; nucleotides not matched to a gene: 9. Germline V lookup: CDR1 SGHRS, CDR2 YFSETQ. CDR3 length: 15 residues. The chain is built from TRBV5-1 and TRBJ2-5, with TRBD1 matching over 9 bases. The sample comprised peripheral blood. This TCR was recovered from a woman older than 75 with COVID-19, enrolled during active disease. CDR3: CASSQNTGGGETQYF. Here the CDR3 DNA reads TGCGCCAGCAGCCAAAACACAGGGGGCGGCGAGACCCAGTACTTC.